These 18 T cell receptor beta chains came from one sample sequenced in a study of blood T cell repertoires in COVID-19. Only in-frame clones appear in the TCRdb table, and some are missing; sequencing was by immunoSEQ multiplex PCR. Of tens of thousands of clones listed, approximately 71% were seen once; the top ten hold under 3%. Source material: peripheral blood. The receptor set was obtained from a man in his 70s with COVID-19, enrolled during active disease.

V gene TRBV7-2 combines with J gene TRBJ2-1; 8 bases align to TRBD1. CDR1 SGHTA and CDR2 FQGNSA come from the germline V gene. J was trimmed by 0 bases and V by 4 bases; bases with no gene match: 2. The CDR3 length is 15 residues. CDR3 in amino acids: CASSWDRSSYNEQFF. The CDR3 DNA reads as TGTGCCAGCAGCTGGGACAGGAGCTCCTACAATGAGCAGTTCTTC.

The chain carries TRBV5-6 and TRBJ1-5; D not resolved. Trimming removed 2 bases from V and 5 bases from J, with 11 bases in between. Per the germline V gene, CDR1 is SGHDT and CDR2 is YYEEEE. The CDR3 is made up of 14 amino acids. In nucleotides, the CDR3 is TGTGCCAGCAGCTTTAAAACAGCAGATCAGCCCCAGCATTTT. Residues: CASSFKTADQPQHF.

This chain links TRBV10-3 with TRBJ2-1, with 15 bases fitting TRBD2. CDR3 length: 13 amino acids. V gave up 8 bases and J gave up 7 bases; unmatched junction bases: 0. CDR1 and CDR2 from the germline V gene are ENHRY and SYGVKD. DNA of the CDR3: TGTGCCATCGGACTAGCGGGAGGGAATGAGCAGTTCTTC. Translating gives CAIGLAGGNEQFF.

This chain joins TRBV27 and TRBJ2-7, with 9 bases that match TRBD1. V was clipped by 5 bases and J by 4 bases; unmatched bases: 9. The CDR3 is 15 residues long. Germline V lookup: CDR1 MNHEY, CDR2 SMNVEV (reference sequence). Here the CDR3 reads CASSRRQGVHYEQYF. DNA of the CDR3: TGTGCCAGCAGTAGAAGACAGGGGGTACATTACGAGCAGTACTTC.

The chain couples TRBV28 to TRBJ1-6; a weak D match, TRBD1 (5 bases). This CDR3 spans 14 amino acids. The germline V and J ends were trimmed by 7 bases and 15 bases, with 22 bases remaining between them. Germline V gene data show CDR1 as MDHEN and CDR2 as SYDVKM. The CDR3 protein is CASTFLDTQLHLHF. For the CDR3, the DNA is TGTGCCAGCACCTTCTTGGACACTCAACTTCACCTCCACTTT. The complete variable domain, with remaining parts taken from reference TRBV28 and TRBJ1-6, reads DVKVTQSSRYLVKRTGEKVFLECVQDMDHENMFWYRQDPGLGLRLIYFSYDVKMKEKGDIPEGYSVSREKKERFSLILESASTNQTSMYLCASTFLDTQLHLHFGNGTRLTVT.

The chain uses TRBV9 and TRBJ2-3, with 16 bases fitting TRBD2. J lost 6 bases, V lost 0 bases, and 7 bases had no gene match. The CDR3 is 18 residues long. Germline loops: CDR1 SGDLS, CDR2 YYNGEE. CDR3 nucleotide sequence: TGTGCCAGCAGCGTAGCTCCGGGACTAGCGGGAGGGCCGGATACGCAGTATTTT. Protein product: CASSVAPGLAGGPDTQYF.

This chain joins TRBV27 and TRBJ1-3; D unresolved. CDR1 and CDR2 (germline): MNHEY, SMNVEV (reference sequence). The CDR3 runs 15 residues. The V and J ends lost 3 bases and 0 bases respectively, with 9 bases between them. The CDR3 reads CASSLFGLSGNTIYF. The DNA of the CDR3 is TGTGCCAGCAGTTTGTTTGGACTCTCTGGAAACACCATATATTTT.

The chain is built from TRBV27 and TRBJ2-1; TRBD2 aligns across 7 bases. The germline gives CDR1 MNHEY, CDR2 SMNVEV (reference sequence). This CDR3 contains 18 residues. The V segment lost 5 bases and the J segment 0 bases; nucleotides outside the gene matches: 13. The CDR3 nucleotides read TGTGCCAGCAGTCCCGAGAGCCCGAGCGGGACCTCCTACAATGAGCAGTTCTTC. Its translation: CASSPESPSGTSYNEQFF.

This clone was recorded once. The chain joins TRBV4-1 to TRBJ2-3; D unclear. V lost 4 bases, J lost 4 bases, and 12 bases lay in between. The CDR3 contains 14 residues. Germline CDR1 is MGHRA and CDR2 is YSYEKL. The CDR3 DNA is TGCGCCAGCAGCCTTCAAAGACTGCCAGATACGCAGTATTTT. It specifies CASSLQRLPDTQYF.

The rearrangement joins TRBV7-2 to TRBJ1-4; D call uncertain. V lost 2 bases and J 8 bases, leaving 3 bases between the germline ends. Per germline, CDR1 SGHTA and CDR2 FQGNSA. This CDR3 has 11 residues. The CDR3 reads CASSLQEKLFF. The CDR3 DNA follows: TGTGCCAGCAGCTTACAAGAAAAACTGTTTTTT.

This clone occurred once. The chain is built from TRBV3-1 (or the pseudogene TRBV3-2) and TRBJ2-2; D possibly corresponds to TRBD2 (6 bases). V shed 2 bases and J shed 2 bases, with 12 bases lying between them. The CDR3 contains 16 residues. Germline V gives CDR1 LGHDT, CDR2 YNNKEL (reference sequence). CDR3 amino acids: CASSQSGTQNTGELFF. The CDR3 bases are TGTGCCAGCAGCCAATCCGGGACTCAAAACACCGGGGAGCTGTTTTTT.

The chain has TRBV28 and TRBJ2-7, with 7 bases aligning to TRBD1. Per the germline V gene, CDR1 is MDHEN and CDR2 is SYDVKM. V was clipped by 5 bases and J by 2 bases; unmatched bases: 9. The CDR3 covers 15 residues. CDR3 residues: CASSTPGQVTYEQYF. The CDR3 DNA reads TGTGCCAGCAGTACCCCCGGACAGGTTACCTACGAGCAGTACTTC.

The chain employs TRBV29-1 and TRBJ2-7; no definite D call. Per germline, CDR1 SQVTM and CDR2 ANQGSEA. V dropped 4 bases and J dropped 1 base, with 11 bases sitting between them. There are 13 residues in the CDR3. CDR3 bases: TGCAGCGTTGGAGGTGGAGAGTCCTACGAGCAGTACTTC. It specifies CSVGGGESYEQYF.

The table lists this clone with a count of one. The gene calls are TRBV29-1 and TRBJ2-1; D is ambiguous. Deletions cut 3 bases from V and 1 base from J, with 4 bases between. Germline-derived CDR1 and CDR2 are SQVTM and ANQGSEA. The CDR3 runs 12 residues. This CDR3 is CSVERSYNEQFF. The CDR3 DNA reads TGCAGCGTTGAGAGATCCTACAATGAGCAGTTCTTC.

The chain employs TRBV7-3 and TRBJ1-2; 11 nucleotides agree with TRBD1. After removal of 5 bases from V and 4 bases from J, the junction contained 3 bases not matched to a gene. The CDR3 is 14 amino acids. Germline V CDR1 and CDR2: SGHTA, FQGTGA. In DNA, the CDR3 is TGTGCCAGCAGCCCCGGGACAGGGGGCTATGGCTACACCTTC. Its translation is CASSPGTGGYGYTF. Full variable domain (remainder filled in from reference TRBV7-3 and TRBJ1-2): GAGVSQTPSNKVTEKGKYVELRCDPISGHTALYWYRQSLGQGPEFLIYFQGTGAADDSGLPNDRFFAVRPEGSVSTLKIQRTERGDSAVYLCASSPGTGGYGYTFGSGTRLTVV.

The J gene is TRBJ2-6, the V gene TRBV11-2; D is undetermined. Trimming cost V 3 bases and J 0 bases, with 6 bases left between them. The CDR3 runs to 15 residues. The V gene's germline CDR1 is SGHAT and CDR2 FQNNGV. The CDR3: CASSFSRSGANVLTF. CDR3 in DNA: TGTGCCAGCAGCTTTAGTCGCTCTGGGGCCAACGTCCTGACTTTC.

The CDR3 loop reads CASSIDRGNSPLHF. The CDR3 region has the DNA TGTGCCAGCAGCATTGACAGGGGGAATTCACCCCTCCACTTT. This chain links TRBV5-4 with TRBJ1-6; 9 bases are shared with TRBD1. The CDR3 extends over 14 amino acids. V was pared by 4 bases and J by 7 bases, with 3 bases of the junction left unmatched. Germline CDR1 and CDR2: SGHNT and YYREEE (reference sequence).

V gene TRBV27 combines with J gene TRBJ1-5; 9 positions match TRBD1. Germline assignment: CDR1 MNHEY and CDR2 SMNVEV (reference sequence). The trim removed 6 bases at V and 11 bases at J, leaving 11 bases unmatched. The CDR3 has 14 residues. This CDR3 reads CASSAGTGPEAQHF. CDR3 in DNA: TGTGCCAGCAGCGCTGGGACAGGGCCTGAAGCCCAGCATTTT.